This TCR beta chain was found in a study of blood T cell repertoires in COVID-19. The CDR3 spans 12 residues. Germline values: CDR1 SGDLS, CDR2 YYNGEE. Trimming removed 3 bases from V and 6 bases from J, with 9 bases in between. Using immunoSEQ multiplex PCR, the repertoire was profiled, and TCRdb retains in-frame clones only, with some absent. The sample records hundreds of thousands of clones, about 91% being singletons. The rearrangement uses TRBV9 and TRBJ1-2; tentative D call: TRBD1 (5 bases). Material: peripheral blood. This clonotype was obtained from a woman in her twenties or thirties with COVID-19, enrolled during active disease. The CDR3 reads CASSEGNHGYTF. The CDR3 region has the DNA TGTGCCAGCAGCGAGGGGAACCATGGCTACACCTTC.